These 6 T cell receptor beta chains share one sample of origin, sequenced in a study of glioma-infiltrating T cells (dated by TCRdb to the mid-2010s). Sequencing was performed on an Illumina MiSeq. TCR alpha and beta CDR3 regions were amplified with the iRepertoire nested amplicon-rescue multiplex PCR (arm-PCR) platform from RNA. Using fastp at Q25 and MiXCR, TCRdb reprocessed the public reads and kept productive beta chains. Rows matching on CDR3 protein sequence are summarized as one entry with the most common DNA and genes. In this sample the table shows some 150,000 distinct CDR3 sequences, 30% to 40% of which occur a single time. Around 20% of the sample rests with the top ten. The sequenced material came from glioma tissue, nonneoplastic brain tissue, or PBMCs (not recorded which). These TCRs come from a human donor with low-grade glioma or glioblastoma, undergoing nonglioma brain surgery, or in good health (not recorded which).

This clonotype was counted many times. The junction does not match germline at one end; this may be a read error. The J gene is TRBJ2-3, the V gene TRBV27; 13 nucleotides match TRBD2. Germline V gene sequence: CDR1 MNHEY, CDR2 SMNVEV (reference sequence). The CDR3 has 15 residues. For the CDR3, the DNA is TGTGCCAGCAGAACTAGCGGGGGGGCCACATATACGCAGTATTTT. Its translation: CASRTSGGATYTQYF.

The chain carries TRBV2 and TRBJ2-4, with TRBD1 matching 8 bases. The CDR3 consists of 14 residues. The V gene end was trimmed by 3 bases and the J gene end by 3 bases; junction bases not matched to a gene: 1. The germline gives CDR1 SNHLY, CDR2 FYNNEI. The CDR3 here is CASSDDRGKNIQYF. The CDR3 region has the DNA TGTGCCAGCAGTGACGACAGGGGCAAAAACATTCAGTACTTC.

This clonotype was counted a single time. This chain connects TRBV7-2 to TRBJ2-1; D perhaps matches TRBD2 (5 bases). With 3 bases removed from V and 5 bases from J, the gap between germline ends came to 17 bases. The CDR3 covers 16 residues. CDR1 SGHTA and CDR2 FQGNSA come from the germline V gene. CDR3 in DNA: TGTGCCAGCAGCTTTCACGGGAAAACAAGGGACAATGAGCAGTTCTTC. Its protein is CASSFHGKTRDNEQFF.

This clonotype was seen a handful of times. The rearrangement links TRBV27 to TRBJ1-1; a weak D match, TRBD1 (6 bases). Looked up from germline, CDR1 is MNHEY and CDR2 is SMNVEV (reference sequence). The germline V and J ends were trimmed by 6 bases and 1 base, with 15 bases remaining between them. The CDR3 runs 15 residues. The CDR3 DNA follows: TGTGCCAGCAGGCCACTGGACAGCCGGAACACTGAAGCTTTCTTT. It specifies CASRPLDSRNTEAFF.

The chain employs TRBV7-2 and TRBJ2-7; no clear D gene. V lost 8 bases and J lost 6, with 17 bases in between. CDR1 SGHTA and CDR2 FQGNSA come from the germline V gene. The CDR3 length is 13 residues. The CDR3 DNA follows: TGTGCCAGCGGGTCCCGGGCTACTGGCGAGCAGTACTTC. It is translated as CASGSRATGEQYF.

This chain's CDR3 is CSASREGTEAFF. The CDR3 DNA reads TGCAGTGCTAGCAGGGAGGGGACTGAAGCTTTCTTT. The chain combines TRBV20-1 with TRBJ1-1, with D perhaps TRBD1 (5 bases). The V gene's germline CDR1 is DFQATT and CDR2 SNEGSKA (reference sequence). V shed 3 bases and J shed 5 bases, with 10 bases lying between them. The CDR3 extends over 12 amino acids.